A single sample gave rise to the 2 T cell receptor beta chains below, sequenced in a study of shared clonotypes between healthy human individuals. Some clones are missing from TCRdb's copy, which holds only in-frame ones; the method was immunoSEQ multiplex PCR. There are fewer than 600,000 clones in the sample; roughly four fifths occur only once, and more than 10% lies in the top ten. The material sequenced was PBMCs. These TCRs come from a woman aged 40 to 55 in good health. Some clones in this sample may be carry-over from other donors' samples.

The J gene is TRBJ2-7, the V gene TRBV4-3; D uncertain. This CDR3 is 14 amino acids long. The V end was cut by 0 bases, the J end by 3 bases, with 9 bases between. Germline CDR1 reads LGHNA; CDR2 reads YSLEER. The chain's CDR3 is CASSQDLEFYEQYF. The CDR3 DNA reads TGCGCCAGCAGCCAAGATTTGGAATTCTACGAGCAGTACTTC.

For the CDR3, the DNA is TGCGCCAGCAGCCCGGGGACTAGCGGGAGGGCCCTTGAGCAGTTCTTC. Encoded protein: CASSPGTSGRALEQFF. This rearrangement joins TRBV5-1 to TRBJ2-1; 16 nucleotides agree with TRBD2. There are 16 residues in the CDR3. The V segment lost 4 bases and the J segment 9 bases; nucleotides outside the gene matches: 7. Germline V gene sequence: CDR1 SGHRS, CDR2 YFSETQ.